This T cell receptor beta chain was profiled in a study of T cell responses to AZD1222 COVID-19 vaccine. Germline CDR1 and CDR2: GTSNPN and SVGIG (reference sequence). Trimming removed 5 bases at V and 8 bases at J, with 18 bases between. The CDR3 runs to 13 residues. Libraries were prepared by immunoSEQ multiplex PCR; TCRdb keeps only in-frame clonotypes and omits some of them. The data show around 150,000 clones, about four fifths seen once. Whole-study results and caveats: Mostly white British, mostly female donors; authors suggested clonal diversity may be underestimated. After two AZD1222 doses, spike-specific TCR breadth and depth rose versus day 0.

About this clone itself: The target antigen is unknown.

The receptor was derived from an adult in good health. This material consisted of peripheral blood, taken on day 0 of AZD1222 vaccination. The chain has TRBV30 and TRBJ1-2; tentatively, D is TRBD1 (6 bases). CDR3 amino acids: CAWGPSGRGGYTF. In nucleotides, the CDR3 is TGTGCCTGGGGACCTAGTGGCAGGGGAGGCTACACCTTC.